This T cell receptor beta chain was profiled in a study of blood T cell repertoires in COVID-19. Turning to the study itself: Sites across the United States, Italy and Spain contributed samples from acute and convalescent COVID-19. PBMCs, B-cell-depleted T cells, or T cells provided the cDNA or gDNA that made up the material.

Seattle participants joined during active infection and were tracked over time. Methods used by the authors: How many nucleated cells were present was estimated from reference gene primer amplification. The method was immunoSEQ multiplex PCR; TCRdb's version includes in-frame clones alone and lacks a portion of them. That table gives V, J and clone size, and the DNA gave D and trimming. The sample records about 130,000 clones, about nine tenths being singletons. The CDR3 is made up of 14 amino acids. Per the germline V gene, CDR1 is MNHNS and CDR2 is SASEGT. Trimming took 1 base from V and 5 from J, leaving 11 bases between them.

The chain employs TRBV6-1 and TRBJ1-2; no clear D gene. The TCR sequence derives from a woman in her seventies with COVID-19, enrolled during active disease. Sequencing was performed on peripheral blood. The CDR3 is CASSEEPGPYGYTF. In nucleotides, the CDR3 is TGTGCCAGCAGTGAAGAGCCAGGCCCGTATGGCTACACCTTC.